Following are 17 T cell receptor beta chains from one sample sequenced in a study of T cell changes during pregnancy in multiple sclerosis. The protocol was immunoSEQ multiplex PCR, while the TCRdb copy is restricted to in-frame clones and leaves out a portion. The table shows under 70,000 clones, with roughly 89% occurring only once. The starting material was peripheral blood, obtained in the third trimester of pregnancy. These receptors came from a female donor in good health, enrolled as a control in a pregnancy study.

The chain recombines TRBV7-6 with TRBJ2-7; the D gene is possibly TRBD1 (6 bases). The germline V and J ends were trimmed by 3 bases and 1 base, with 16 bases remaining between them. This CDR3 spans 16 amino acids. Germline assignment: CDR1 SGHVS and CDR2 FNYEAQ. The CDR3 protein is CASSFGGRVGSYEQYF. Written as DNA, the CDR3 is TGTGCCAGCAGCTTTGGGGGCAGGGTTGGATCCTACGAGCAGTACTTC.

V usage is TRBV18 and J usage is TRBJ2-3, with 11 positions matching TRBD1. This CDR3 is built from 15 residues. The V segment lost 8 bases and the J segment 3 bases; nucleotides outside the gene matches: 7. Germline V gene lookup returns CDR1 KGHSH and CDR2 LQKENI. The CDR3 DNA follows: TGTGCCAGCACCCACGGGACAGGGGGGACAGATACGCAGTATTTT. Translating gives CASTHGTGGTDTQYF.

This CDR3 is CASRPGSWGYEQYF. The CDR3, as DNA: TGTGCCAGCCGCCCGGGGTCCTGGGGCTACGAGCAGTACTTC. The chain has TRBV5-8 and TRBJ2-7; possibly TRBD2 for D (5 bases). Trimming took 7 bases from V and 3 from J, leaving 17 bases between them. Germline V gene lookup returns CDR1 SGHTS and CDR2 YDEGEE. There are 14 residues in the CDR3.

This clone was seen once. The DNA for the CDR3 is TGTGCCACTGTAGCGGGTCCCTACAATGAGCAGTTCTTC. This sequence encodes CATVAGPYNEQFF. J is TRBJ2-1 and V is TRBV7-9, with 7 bases that match TRBD2. This CDR3 is 13 amino acids long. V was pared by 10 bases and J by 2 bases, with 5 bases of the junction left unmatched. CDR1 is SEHNR, CDR2 FQNEAQ, per germline (reference sequence). Combining the CDR3 with reference TRBV7-9 and TRBJ2-1 gives the whole variable domain DTGVSQNPRHKITKRGQNVTFRCDPISEHNRLYWYRQTLGQGPEFLTYFQNEAQLEKSRLLSDRFSAERPKGSFSTLEIQRTEQGDSAMYLCATVAGPYNEQFFGPGTRLTVL.

The chain uses TRBV5-6 and TRBJ1-1, with D unclear. With 0 bases removed from V and 5 bases from J, the gap between germline ends came to 8 bases. CDR3 size: 13 residues. Germline assignment: CDR1 SGHDT and CDR2 YYEEEE. CDR3 DNA sequence: TGTGCCAGCAGCTTGGCCCGTCGGACTGAAGCTTTCTTT. This gives the protein CASSLARRTEAFF.

This clone occurred once. The identical CDR3 is also encoded by other nucleotide sequences in the sample. The chain is built from TRBV18 and TRBJ1-3; 8 bases are a match to TRBD1. This CDR3 contains 16 residues. J was trimmed by 4 bases and V by 3 bases; bases with no gene match: 8. From germline, CDR1 is KGHSH and CDR2 LQKENI. The CDR3 reads CASSPSPQGAGNTIYF. DNA for the CDR3: TGTGCCAGCTCACCCTCTCCCCAGGGGGCCGGAAACACCATATATTTT.

As DNA, the CDR3 is TGTGCCAGCAGGAATGGACAGACCGGGGAGCAGTTCTTC. This translates into CASRNGQTGEQFF. V usage is TRBV5-6 and J usage is TRBJ2-1; possible D gene TRBD1, 6 bases. The V end was cut by 5 bases, the J end by 10 bases, with 16 bases between. This CDR3 has 13 amino acids. Germline CDR1 reads SGHDT; CDR2 reads YYEEEE. The full variable domain, its missing parts supplied by reference TRBV5-6 and TRBJ2-1, is DAGVTQSPTHLIKTRGQQVTLRCSPKSGHDTVSWYQQALGQGPQFIFQYYEEEERQRGNFPDRFSGHQFPNYSSELNVNALLLGDSALYLCASRNGQTGEQFFGPGTRLTVL.

The chain combines TRBV5-1 with TRBJ2-2; TRBD2 is a possible D gene (6 bases). Germline CDR1 reads SGHRS; CDR2 reads YFSETQ. V shed 0 bases and J shed 6 bases, with 15 bases lying between them. CDR3 length equals 16 residues. The CDR3 here is CASSLGRLDGAGELFF. In nucleotides, the CDR3 is TGCGCCAGCAGCTTGGGACGACTAGACGGGGCCGGGGAGCTGTTTTTT. The full variable domain, completed using reference TRBV5-1 and TRBJ2-2, is KAGVTQTPRYLIKTRGQQVTLSCSPISGHRSVSWYQQTPGQGLQFLFEYFSETQRNKGNFPGRFSGRQFSNSRSEMNVSTLELGDSALYLCASSLGRLDGAGELFFGEGSRLTVL.

The V gene is TRBV12-5, the J gene TRBJ2-7, with TRBD1 matching 8 bases. Germline CDR1 LGHNT, CDR2 FRNRAP. The V gene end was trimmed by 7 bases and the J gene end by 4 bases; junction bases not matched to a gene: 3. The CDR3 runs to 12 residues. The CDR3, as DNA: TGTGCTAGTGCCCAGGGGGCGTACGAGCAGTACTTC. Protein product: CASAQGAYEQYF.

The J gene is TRBJ2-2, the V gene TRBV11-3; TRBD2 matches at 7 bases. The CDR3 is 14 amino acids. Trimming removed 8 bases from V and 7 bases from J; junction bases left unmatched: 10. Germline V gives CDR1 SGHNT, CDR2 YENEEA. Here the CDR3 reads CASSLRGEGGELFF. CDR3 nucleotide sequence: TGTGCCAGCTCTCTTCGGGGGGAGGGCGGGGAGCTGTTTTTT.

The chain is built from TRBV11-3 and TRBJ2-1, with TRBD2 as a possible D gene (7 bases). Trimming left V 1 base short and J 5 bases short, with 15 bases between. CDR3 size: 16 residues. Germline assignment: CDR1 SGHNT and CDR2 YENEEA. CDR3 DNA: TGTGCCAGCAGCTTAGGAGGGGGGGGGCCCCACAATGAGCAGTTCTTC. Its translation is CASSLGGGGPHNEQFF.

This chain uses TRBV18 with TRBJ2-7; no firm D call. Trimming removed 2 bases from V and 3 bases from J, with 8 bases in between. This CDR3 is 13 amino acids long. In germline, CDR1 is KGHSH, CDR2 LQKENI. The CDR3 DNA is TGTGCCAGCTCACCAGGCCAGAACTACGAGCAGTACTTC. Translating gives CASSPGQNYEQYF.

CDR3 sequence reads: CASSQGQNNEKLFF. CDR3 bases: TGTGCCAGCAGCCAAGGACAGAATAATGAAAAACTGTTTTTT. This sequence joins TRBV7-2 and TRBJ1-4, with a weak D call TRBD1 (6 bases). Germline V lookup: CDR1 SGHTA, CDR2 FQGNSA. The CDR3 is made up of 14 amino acids. Between the trimmed V and J ends, which lost 5 bases and 4 bases, there was a span of 11 bases.

The CDR3 bases are TGTGCCAGCAGCTACCGGGCAGGACAGGGAATGCAGTATTTT. It is translated as CASSYRAGQGMQYF. V gene TRBV7-2 combines with J gene TRBJ2-3, with 8 bases matching TRBD1. The germline gives CDR1 SGHTA, CDR2 FQGNSA. V lost 4 bases, J lost 11 bases, and 11 bases stayed unmatched. This CDR3 region has 14 residues.

The chain uses TRBV5-4 and TRBJ1-1; 8 bases line up with TRBD1. Germline loops: CDR1 SGHNT, CDR2 YYREEE (reference sequence). J lost 6 bases, V lost 2 bases, and 6 bases had no gene match. This CDR3 comprises 14 residues. CDR3 sequence reads: CASSFPGGASEAFF. CDR3 nucleotide sequence: TGTGCCAGCAGCTTTCCAGGGGGCGCCTCTGAAGCTTTCTTT.

J is TRBJ2-3 and V is TRBV10-3, with TRBD2 matching 7 bases. The ends lost 2 bases at V and 5 bases at J; junction bases unmatched: 1. There are 13 residues in the CDR3. Per germline, CDR1 ENHRY and CDR2 SYGVKD. The CDR3 DNA reads as TGTGCCATCAGTGAGCCGGGAGGAGATACGCAGTATTTT. It encodes CAISEPGGDTQYF.

This clone was counted a single time. This chain connects TRBV18 to TRBJ2-4, with D possibly matching TRBD1 (5 bases). This CDR3 has 16 amino acids. Trimming stripped 2 bases from V and 6 bases from J, with 17 bases between. CDR1 and CDR2 (germline): KGHSH, LQKENI. CDR3 region: CASSPKLQATLNIQYF. CDR3 in DNA: TGTGCCAGCTCACCAAAACTACAGGCGACCCTAAACATTCAGTACTTC.